This T cell receptor (beta chain) was found in a study of cytomegalovirus exposure and HLA in healthy donors. Points on this clone: Its antigen is not identified.

CDR1 and CDR2 (germline): SEHNR, FQNEAQ (reference sequence). V lost 1 base and J lost 4; bases outside the gene matches: 2. CDR3 length equals 15 residues. Study findings and constraints: High specificity and sensitivity for cytomegalovirus status were reported for the classifier.

The method was immunoSEQ multiplex PCR; TCRdb's version includes in-frame clones alone and lacks a portion of them. In the table there are 150,000 to 200,000 clones, around 86% of which are singletons. The origin of this receptor is a man in his thirties or forties in good health and CMV-seropositive. The chain has TRBV7-9 and TRBJ2-1, with 9 bases that match TRBD2. The sample comprised PBMCs. CDR3 sequence (DNA): TGTGCCAGCAGCTTAGTCAGCGGGAGGTACAATGAGCAGTTCTTC. Amino acids: CASSLVSGRYNEQFF.